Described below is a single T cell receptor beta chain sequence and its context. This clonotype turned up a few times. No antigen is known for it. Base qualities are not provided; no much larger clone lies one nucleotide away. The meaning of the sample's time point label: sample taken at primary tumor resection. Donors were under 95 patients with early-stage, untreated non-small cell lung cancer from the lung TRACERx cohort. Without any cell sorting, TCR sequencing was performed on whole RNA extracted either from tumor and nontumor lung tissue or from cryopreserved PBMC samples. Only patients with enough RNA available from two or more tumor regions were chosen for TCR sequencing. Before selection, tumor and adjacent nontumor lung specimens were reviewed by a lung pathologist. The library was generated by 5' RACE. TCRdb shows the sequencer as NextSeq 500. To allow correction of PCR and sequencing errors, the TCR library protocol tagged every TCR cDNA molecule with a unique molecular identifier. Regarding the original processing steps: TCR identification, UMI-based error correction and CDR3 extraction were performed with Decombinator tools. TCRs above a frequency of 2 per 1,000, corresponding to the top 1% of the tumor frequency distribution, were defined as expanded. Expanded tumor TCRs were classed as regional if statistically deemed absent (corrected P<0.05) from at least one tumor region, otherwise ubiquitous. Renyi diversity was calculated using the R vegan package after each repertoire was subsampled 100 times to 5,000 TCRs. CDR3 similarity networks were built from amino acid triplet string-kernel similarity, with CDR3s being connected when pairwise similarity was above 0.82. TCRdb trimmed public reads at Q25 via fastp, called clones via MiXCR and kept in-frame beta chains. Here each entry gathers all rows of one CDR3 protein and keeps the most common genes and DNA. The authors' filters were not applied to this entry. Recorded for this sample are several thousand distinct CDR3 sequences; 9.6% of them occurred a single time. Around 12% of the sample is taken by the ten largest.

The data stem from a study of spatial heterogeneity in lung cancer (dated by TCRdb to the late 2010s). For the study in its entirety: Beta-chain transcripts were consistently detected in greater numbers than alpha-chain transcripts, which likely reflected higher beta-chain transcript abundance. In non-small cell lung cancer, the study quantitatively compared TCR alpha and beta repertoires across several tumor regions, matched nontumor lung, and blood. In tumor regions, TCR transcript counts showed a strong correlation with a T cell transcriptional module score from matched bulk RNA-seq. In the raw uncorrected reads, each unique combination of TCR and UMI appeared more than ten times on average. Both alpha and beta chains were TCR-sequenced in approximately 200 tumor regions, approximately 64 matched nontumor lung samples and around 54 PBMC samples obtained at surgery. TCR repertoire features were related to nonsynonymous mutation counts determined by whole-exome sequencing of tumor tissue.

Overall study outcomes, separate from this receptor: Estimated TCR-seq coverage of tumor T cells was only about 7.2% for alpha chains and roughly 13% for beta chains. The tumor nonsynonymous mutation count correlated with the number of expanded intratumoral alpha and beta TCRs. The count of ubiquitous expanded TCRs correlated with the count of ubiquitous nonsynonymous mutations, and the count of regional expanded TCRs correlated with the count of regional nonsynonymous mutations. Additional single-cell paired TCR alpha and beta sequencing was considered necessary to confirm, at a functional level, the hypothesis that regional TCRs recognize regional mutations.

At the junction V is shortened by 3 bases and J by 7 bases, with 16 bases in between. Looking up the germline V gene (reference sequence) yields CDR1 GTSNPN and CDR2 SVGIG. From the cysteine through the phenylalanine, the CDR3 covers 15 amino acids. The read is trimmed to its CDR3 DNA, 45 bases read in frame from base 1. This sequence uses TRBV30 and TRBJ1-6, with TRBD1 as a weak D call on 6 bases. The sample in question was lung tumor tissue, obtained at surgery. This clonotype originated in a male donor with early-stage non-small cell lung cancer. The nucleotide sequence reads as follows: TGTGCCTGGAGCCGGACCGGACAGTACAATTCACCCCTCCACTTT. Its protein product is CAWSRTGQYNSPLHF. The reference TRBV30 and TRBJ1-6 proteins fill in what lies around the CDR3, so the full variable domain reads SQTIHQWPATLVQPVGSPLSLECTVEGTSNPNLYWYRQAAGRGLQLLFYSVGIGQISSEVPQNLSASRPQDRQFILSSKKLLLSDSGFYLCAWSRTGQYNSPLHFGNGTRLTVT.